This T cell receptor (beta chain) was recovered during a study of blood T cells in healthy people across ages. Whole-study findings and limits: Per million T cells, TCR beta diversity dropped roughly linearly as age increased.

Comments on this clonotype: Antigen unknown.

Alongside a J-beta primer mix, a sample-barcoded 5' primer served in a second PCR lasting about 7 to 12 cycles. Using its own MiXCR run on the 5' RACE reads, TCRdb lists one record per CDR3 protein. The table records 850,000 to 1,000,000 distinct CDR3 sequences, just over 50% of them present only once. V lost 5 bases and J lost 3, with 10 bases in between. This CDR3 contains 14 residues. Per the germline V gene, CDR1 is MNHEY and CDR2 is SVGAGI. The clonotype was recovered from a woman aged 55 to 70 in good health. The rearrangement joins TRBV6-5 to TRBJ1-4; D remains ambiguous. Source material: blood. The CDR3 bases are TGTGCCAGCAGTACCCGGGAATCTAATGAAAAACTGTTTTTT. Encoded protein: CASSTRESNEKLFF.